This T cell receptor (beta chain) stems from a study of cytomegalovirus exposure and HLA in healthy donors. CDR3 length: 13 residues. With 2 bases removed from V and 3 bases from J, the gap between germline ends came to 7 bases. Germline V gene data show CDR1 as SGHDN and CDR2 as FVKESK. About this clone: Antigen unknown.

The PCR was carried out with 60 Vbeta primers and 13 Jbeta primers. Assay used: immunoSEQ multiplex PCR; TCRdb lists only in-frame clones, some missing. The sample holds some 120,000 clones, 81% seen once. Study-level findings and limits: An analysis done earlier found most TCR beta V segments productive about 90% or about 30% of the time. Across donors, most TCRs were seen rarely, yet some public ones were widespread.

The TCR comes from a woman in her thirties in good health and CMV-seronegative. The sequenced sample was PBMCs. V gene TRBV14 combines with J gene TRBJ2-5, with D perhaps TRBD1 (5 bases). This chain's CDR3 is CASSQTGEETQYF. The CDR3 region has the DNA TGTGCCAGCAGCCAAACAGGAGAAGAGACCCAGTACTTC.